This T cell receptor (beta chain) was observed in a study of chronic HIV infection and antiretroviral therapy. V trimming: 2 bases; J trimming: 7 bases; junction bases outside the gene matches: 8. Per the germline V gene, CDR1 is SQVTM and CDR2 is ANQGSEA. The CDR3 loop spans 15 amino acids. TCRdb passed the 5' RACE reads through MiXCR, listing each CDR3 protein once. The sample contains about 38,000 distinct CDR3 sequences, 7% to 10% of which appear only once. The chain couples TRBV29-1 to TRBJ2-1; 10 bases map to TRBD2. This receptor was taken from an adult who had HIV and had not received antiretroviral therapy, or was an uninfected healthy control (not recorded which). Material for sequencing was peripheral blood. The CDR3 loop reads CSVESRAGGPNEQFF. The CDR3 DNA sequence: TGCAGCGTTGAAAGCCGAGCGGGAGGGCCGAATGAGCAGTTCTTC.